A selection of T cell receptor beta chains follows, all from one sample in a study of sequential checkpoint blockade in melanoma. Profiled with immunoSEQ multiplex PCR; TCRdb holds only in-frame clones, not every one. The table lists approximately 6,000 clones, around 39% of them singletons. The sample in question was tumor tissue (inferred from file names), obtained from a patient given nivolumab and ipilimumab in sequence. All receptors come from a human donor with melanoma. The CDR3 runs from the conserved cysteine through the conserved F or W. The D gene is left open where the match is weak. Only some rows state a clone size, as once, few, many or a class for expanded clones.

TRBJ2-1 | few | NA | TRBV7-5 | CASSLGQGAYNEQFF | TGTGCCAGCAGCTTAGGACAGGGGGCCTACAATGAGCAGTTCTTC
TRBJ1-2 | NA | TRBD1 | TRBV18 | CASSPPTGIIYGYTF | TGTGCCAGCTCACCACCGACAGGGATCATCTATGGCTACACCTTC
TRBJ2-3 | NA | NA | TRBV9 | CASSVATRHTDTQYF | TGTGCCAGCAGCGTAGCTACCCGACACACAGATACGCAGTATTTT
TRBJ1-1 | NA | TRBD1 | TRBV29-1 | CSVEDPRTGSEAFF | TGCAGCGTTGAAGATCCCCGGACAGGGTCTGAAGCTTTCTTT
TRBJ2-5 | NA | TRBD1 | TRBV25-1 | CASSEHKKGQQETQYF | TGTGCCAGCAGTGAACATAAGAAGGGACAGCAAGAGACCCAGTACTTC
TRBJ1-2 | NA | NA | TRBV19 | CASRVQGPTNYGYTF | TGTGCCAGTAGGGTACAGGGCCCCACTAACTATGGCTACACCTTC
TRBJ1-1 | few | NA | TRBV7-4 | CASSQYSGSEAFF | TGTGCCAGCAGCCAATATTCGGGTTCTGAAGCTTTCTTT
TRBJ2-1 | NA | TRBD2 | TRBV12-5 | CASCKNQGLDYNEQFF | TGTGCCAGCTGCAAAAACCAGGGACTAGATTACAATGAGCAGTTCTTC
TRBJ2-1 | NA | NA | TRBV19 | CASSLYGISSYNEQFF | TGTGCCAGTAGTCTTTACGGAATAAGCTCCTACAATGAGCAGTTCTTC
TRBJ2-5 | NA | NA | TRBV5-1 | CASSLTVGGQETQYF | TGCGCCAGCAGCTTGACGGTCGGGGGACAAGAGACCCAGTACTTC
TRBJ2-3 | NA | NA | TRBV9 | CASSVAESLTSQYF | TGTGCCAGCAGCGTAGCAGAGTCTTTGACTTCGCAGTATTTT
TRBJ2-7 | few | NA | TRBV6-8 | CASSAKGDSSYEQYF | TGTGCCAGCAGTGCAAAGGGTGATAGCTCCTACGAGCAGTACTTC
TRBJ1-1 | few | NA | TRBV11-3 | CASSLTGLWTEAFF | TGTGCCAGCAGCCTAACAGGGCTGTGGACTGAAGCTTTCTTT
TRBJ2-5 | NA | TRBD2 | TRBV30 | CAWSGFRGLAGEGSRETQYF | TGTGCCTGGAGTGGATTTAGGGGACTAGCGGGAGAGGGTAGCAGAGAGACCCAGTACTTC
TRBJ1-3 | NA | NA | TRBV4-1 | CASSQDRGWGNTIYF | TGCGCCAGCAGCCAAGACAGGGGTTGGGGAAACACCATATATTTT
TRBJ2-1 | medium-sized | NA | TRBV12-5 | CASGLIGRNEQFF | TGTGCTAGTGGTCTAATCGGACGCAATGAGCAGTTCTTC
TRBJ1-3 | once | NA | TRBV5-1 | CASSLNLTGFSGNTIYF | TGCGCCAGCAGCTTGAACCTCACAGGATTCTCTGGAAACACCATATATTTT
TRBJ2-1 | large | TRBD2 | TRBV11-3 | CASSLGREPYNEQFF | TGTGCCAGCAGCTTAGGGCGGGAGCCCTACAATGAGCAGTTCTTC
TRBJ2-5 | few | NA | TRBV18 | CASSPPQGGTQYF | TGTGCCAGCTCACCACCACAGGGAGGGACCCAGTACTTC
TRBJ1-5 | NA | NA | TRBV19 | CASSVTQGFLVGNQPQHF | TGTGCCAGTAGTGTCACACAGGGATTCTTGGTTGGCAATCAGCCCCAGCATTTT
TRBJ2-7 | NA | NA | TRBV14 | CASSQEEAIYEQYF | TGTGCCAGCAGCCAAGAGGAGGCTATCTACGAGCAGTACTTC
TRBJ1-5 | NA | NA | TRBV6-1 | CASSEGSRGNQPQHF | TGTGCCAGCAGTGAAGGGTCCAGGGGAAATCAGCCCCAGCATTTT
TRBJ1-1 | NA | NA | TRBV30 | CAWSGGPLNTEAFF | TGTGCCTGGAGTGGGGGACCGTTGAACACTGAAGCTTTCTTT
TRBJ1-2 | NA | TRBD1 | TRBV9 | CASSVGEGAVYGYTF | TGTGCCAGCAGCGTAGGTGAGGGGGCCGTCTATGGCTACACCTTC
TRBJ2-3 | NA | NA | TRBV6-8 | CASSDGSRSTQYF | TGTGCCAGCAGTGATGGATCTCGCTCGACGCAGTATTTT
TRBJ1-2 | NA | NA | TRBV18 | CASSETGFGFYTF | TGTGCCAGCTCAGAGACGGGATTCGGCTTCTACACCTTC
TRBJ1-5 | medium-sized | NA | TRBV30 | CAWSSHSNQPQHF | TGTGCCTGGAGTAGTCATAGCAATCAGCCCCAGCATTTT
TRBJ2-7 | NA | TRBD1 | TRBV25-1 | CASSEVVGTGVYEQYF | TGTGCCAGCAGTGAAGTGGTGGGGACAGGGGTCTACGAGCAGTACTTC
TRBJ2-5 | NA | TRBD2 | TRBV5-1 | CASSKLAGEETQYF | TGCGCCAGCAGTAAACTAGCGGGAGAAGAGACCCAGTACTTC
TRBJ2-3 | few | NA | TRBV4-1 | CASSQDRGDTQYF | TGCGCCAGCAGCCAAGATCGGGGGGATACGCAGTATTTT
TRBJ2-1 | many | NA | TRBV6-8 | CASSRPGGHYNEQFF | TGTGCCAGCAGTCGACCAGGGGGGCACTACAATGAGCAGTTCTTC
TRBJ2-1 | NA | NA | TRBV22-1 | CAISEIGGLSFVVDEQFF | TGTGCCATCAGTGAGATTGGGGGACTTTCCTTCGTTGTCGATGAGCAGTTCTTC
TRBJ2-1 | NA | NA | TRBV19 | CASSIALGQGHYNEQFF | TGTGCCAGTAGTATAGCCCTCGGGCAGGGCCACTACAATGAGCAGTTCTTC
TRBJ1-1 | medium-sized | TRBD1 | TRBV29-1 | CSVASGQGTITEAFF | TGCAGCGTCGCCTCAGGACAGGGGACAATCACTGAAGCTTTCTTT
TRBJ2-7 | NA | TRBD1 | TRBV6-1 | CASSEVGQGADEQYF | TGTGCCAGCAGTGAAGTGGGGCAGGGGGCAGACGAGCAGTACTTC
TRBJ2-5 | NA | NA | TRBV6-8 | CASSVTGRETQYF | TGTGCCAGCTCGGTCACAGGGAGGGAGACCCAGTACTTC
TRBJ2-4 | NA | TRBD2 | TRBV28 | CASRTLAGGRGAKNIQYF | TGTGCCAGCAGAACTCTAGCGGGAGGTAGAGGAGCCAAAAACATTCAGTACTTC
TRBJ1-2 | few | NA | TRBV11-3 | CASSLNQGGGFGYTF | TGTGCCAGCAGCTTAAACCAAGGGGGGGGATTCGGCTACACCTTC
TRBJ2-7 | few | NA | TRBV9 | CASSPGGTRDYEQYF | TGTGCCAGCAGCCCCGGCGGGACGCGGGACTACGAGCAGTACTTC
TRBJ2-7 | NA | TRBD2 | TRBV28 | CASSYPGGRAINEQYF | TGTGCCAGCAGTTACCCTGGCGGGAGGGCCATCAACGAGCAGTACTTC
TRBJ2-6 | NA | TRBD2 | TRBV28 | CASRIAGALSGANVLTF | TGTGCCAGCAGAATAGCGGGAGCGCTCTCCGGGGCCAACGTCCTGACTTTC
TRBJ1-4 | medium-sized | NA | TRBV28 | CASSLTNEKLFF | TGTGCCAGCAGTTTAACTAATGAAAAACTGTTTTTT
TRBJ2-1 | NA | NA | TRBV6-8 | CASSVGGQGGYRRFF | TGTGCCAGCAGTGTGGGAGGGCAGGGGGGGTATAGGCGGTTCTTC
TRBJ2-5 | NA | TRBD1 | TRBV25-1 | CASSDPTGVRETQYF | TGTGCCAGCAGTGACCCAACAGGGGTCAGGGAGACCCAGTACTTC
TRBJ2-5 | NA | NA | TRBV30 | CAWSKGLTQETQYF | TGTGCCTGGAGTAAGGGACTGACACAAGAGACCCAGTACTTC
TRBJ2-7 | many | NA | TRBV6-8 | CASSPPGSAQFF | TGTGCCAGCAGCCCCCCGGGGAGCGCCCAATTCTTC
TRBJ1-2 | NA | NA | TRBV6-8 | CASSTQYGGYTF | TGTGCCAGCAGTACACAGTACGGGGGCTACACCTTC
TRBJ1-1 | few | NA | TRBV11-3 | CASSLLSRAAYGAFF | TGTGCCAGCAGTCTGCTTTCCAGGGCTGCTTACGGAGCTTTCTTT
TRBJ2-7 | NA | TRBD1 | TRBV6-8 | CASSLSGTVTYEQYF | TGTGCCAGCAGCCTATCCGGGACAGTGACCTACGAGCAGTACTTC
TRBJ1-3 | NA | NA | TRBV11-3 | CASSSFRRDGAGNTIYF | TGTGCCAGCAGCTCATTCCGCCGGGACGGAGCTGGAAACACCATATATTTT
TRBJ1-5 | NA | NA | TRBV2 | CASSGQVPQPQHF | TGTGCCAGCAGTGGTCAGGTTCCTCAGCCCCAGCATTTT
TRBJ1-4 | few | TRBD1 | TRBV5-1 | CASSLRGQGALGEKLFF | TGCGCCAGCAGCTTGAGGGGACAGGGGGCTCTAGGTGAAAAACTGTTTTTT
TRBJ2-1 | many | TRBD2 | TRBV11-3 | CASSWRLAGTSYNEQFF | TGTGCCAGCAGCTGGAGACTAGCGGGTACGTCCTACAATGAGCAGTTCTTC
TRBJ2-7 | NA | TRBD2 | TRBV23-1 | CASSQDERGEQYF | TGCGCCAGCAGCCAAGACGAGCGGGGCGAGCAGTACTTC